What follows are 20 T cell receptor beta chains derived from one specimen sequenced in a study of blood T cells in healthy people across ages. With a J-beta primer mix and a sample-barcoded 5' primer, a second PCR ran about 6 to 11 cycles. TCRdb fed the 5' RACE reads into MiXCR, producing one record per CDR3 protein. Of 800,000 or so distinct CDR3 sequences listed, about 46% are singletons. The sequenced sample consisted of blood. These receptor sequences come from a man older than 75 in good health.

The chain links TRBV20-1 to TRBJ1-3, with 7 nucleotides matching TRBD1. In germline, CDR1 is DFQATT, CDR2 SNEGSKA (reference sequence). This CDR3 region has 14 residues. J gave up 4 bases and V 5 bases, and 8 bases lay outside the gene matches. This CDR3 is CSAYRGPPGNTIYF. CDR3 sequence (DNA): TGCAGTGCTTACAGGGGCCCCCCCGGAAACACCATATATTTT.

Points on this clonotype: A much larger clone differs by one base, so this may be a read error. CDR3 region: CSARDGVAGVHEQYF. The DNA of the CDR3 is TGCAGTGCTAGAGATGGGGTAGCGGGAGTCCATGAGCAGTACTTC. This sequence joins TRBV20-1 and TRBJ2-5, with TRBD2 matching over 9 bases. The V gene end was trimmed by 0 bases and the J gene end by 11 bases; junction bases not matched to a gene: 13. CDR1 is DFQATT and CDR2 is SNEGSKA in the germline V gene (reference sequence). CDR3 length: 15 residues.

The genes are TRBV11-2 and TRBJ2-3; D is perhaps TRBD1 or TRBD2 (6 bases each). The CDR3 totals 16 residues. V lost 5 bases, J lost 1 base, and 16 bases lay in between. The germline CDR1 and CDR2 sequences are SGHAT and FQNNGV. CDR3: CASSTGGGSGTDTQYF. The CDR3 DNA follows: TGTGCCAGCAGCACTGGAGGGGGAAGTGGCACAGATACGCAGTATTTT.

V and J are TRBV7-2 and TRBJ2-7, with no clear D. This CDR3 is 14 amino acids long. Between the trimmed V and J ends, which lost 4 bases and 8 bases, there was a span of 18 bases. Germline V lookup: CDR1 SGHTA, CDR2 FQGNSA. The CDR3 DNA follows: TGTGCCAGCAGCTCCGCCCTTCTACACGGGCAGCAGTACTTC. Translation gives CASSSALLHGQQYF.

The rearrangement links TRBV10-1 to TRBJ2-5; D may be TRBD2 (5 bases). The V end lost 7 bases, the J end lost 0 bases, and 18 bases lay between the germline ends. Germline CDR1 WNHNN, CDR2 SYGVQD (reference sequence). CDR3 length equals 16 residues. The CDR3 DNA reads TGCGCCAGCAACCCAAACGAGGGTTGGCACCAAGAGACCCAGTACTTC. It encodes CASNPNEGWHQETQYF.

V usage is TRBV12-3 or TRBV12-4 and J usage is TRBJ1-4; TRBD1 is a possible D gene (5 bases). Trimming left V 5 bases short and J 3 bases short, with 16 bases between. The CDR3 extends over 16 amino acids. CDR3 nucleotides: TGTGCCAGCAGTCCCAGTGGGGGGGGGGCTAATGAAAAACTGTTTTTT. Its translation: CASSPSGGGANEKLFF.

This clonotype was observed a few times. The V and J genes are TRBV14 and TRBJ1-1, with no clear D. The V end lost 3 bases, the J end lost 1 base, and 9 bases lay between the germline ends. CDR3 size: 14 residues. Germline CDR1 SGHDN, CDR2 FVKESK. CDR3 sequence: CASSHRARNTEAFF. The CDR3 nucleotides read TGTGCCAGCAGCCACCGAGCTAGGAACACTGAAGCTTTCTTT.

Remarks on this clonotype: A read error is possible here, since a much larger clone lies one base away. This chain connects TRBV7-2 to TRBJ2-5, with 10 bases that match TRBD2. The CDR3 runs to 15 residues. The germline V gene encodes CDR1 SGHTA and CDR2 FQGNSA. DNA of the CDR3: TGTGCCGGCAGCTCCGGACTAGCGGTCCAAGAGACCCAGTACTTC. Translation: CAGSSGLAVQETQYF.

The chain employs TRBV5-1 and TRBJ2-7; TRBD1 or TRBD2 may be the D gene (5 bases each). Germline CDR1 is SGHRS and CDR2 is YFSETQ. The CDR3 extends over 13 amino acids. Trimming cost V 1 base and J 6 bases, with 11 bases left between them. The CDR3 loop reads CASSLIRDGEQYF. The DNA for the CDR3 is TGCGCCAGCAGCTTGATAAGGGACGGCGAGCAGTACTTC.

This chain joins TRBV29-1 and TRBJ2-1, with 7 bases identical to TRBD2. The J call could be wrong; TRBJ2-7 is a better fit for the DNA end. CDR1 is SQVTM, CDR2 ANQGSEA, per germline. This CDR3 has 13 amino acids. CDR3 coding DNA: TGCAGCGTTCTAGCGGAAATGAACAATGAGCAGTACTTC. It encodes CSVLAEMNNEQYF.

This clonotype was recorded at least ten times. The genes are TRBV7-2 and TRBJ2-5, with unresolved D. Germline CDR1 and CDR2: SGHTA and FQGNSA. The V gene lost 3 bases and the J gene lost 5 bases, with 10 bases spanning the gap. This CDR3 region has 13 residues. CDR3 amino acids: CASSFLPLETQYF. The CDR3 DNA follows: TGTGCCAGCAGCTTTCTACCTCTCGAGACCCAGTACTTC.

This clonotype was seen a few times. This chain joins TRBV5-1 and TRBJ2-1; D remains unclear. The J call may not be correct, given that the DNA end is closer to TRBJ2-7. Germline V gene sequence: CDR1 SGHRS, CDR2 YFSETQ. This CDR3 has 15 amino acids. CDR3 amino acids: CASSLGGDSYNEQYF. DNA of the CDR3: TGCGCCAGCAGCTTGGGCGGAGACTCCTACAATGAGCAGTACTTC.

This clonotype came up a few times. Written as DNA, the CDR3 is TGTGCCAGCAGTCTCTCACTAGCAACCTACGAGCAGTACTTC. It codes for CASSLSLATYEQYF. The rearrangement joins TRBV12-3 or TRBV12-4 to TRBJ2-7; tentative D call: TRBD2 (6 bases). This CDR3 has 14 amino acids. V was pared by 5 bases and J by 2 bases, with 13 bases between.

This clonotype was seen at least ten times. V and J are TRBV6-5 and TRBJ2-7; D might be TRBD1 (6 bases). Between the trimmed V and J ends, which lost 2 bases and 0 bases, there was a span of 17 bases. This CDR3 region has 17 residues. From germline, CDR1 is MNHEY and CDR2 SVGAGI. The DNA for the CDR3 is TGTGCCAGCAGTTACGCCCGATCTACAGGGAGCTCCTACGAGCAGTACTTC. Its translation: CASSYARSTGSSYEQYF.

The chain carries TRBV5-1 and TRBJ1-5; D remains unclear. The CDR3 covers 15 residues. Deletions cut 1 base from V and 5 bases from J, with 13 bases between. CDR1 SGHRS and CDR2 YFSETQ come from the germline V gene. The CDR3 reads CASSLTEGSDQPQHF. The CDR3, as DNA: TGCGCCAGCAGCTTGACAGAAGGAAGCGATCAGCCCCAGCATTTT.

The CDR3 loop reads CASSPLVYNYGYTF. The DNA of the CDR3 is TGTGCCAGCAGTCCCCTGGTGTATAACTATGGCTACACCTTC. The gene calls are TRBV12-3 or TRBV12-4 and TRBJ1-2; D not resolved. The CDR3 totals 14 residues. Deletions cut 5 bases from V and 1 base from J, with 11 bases between.

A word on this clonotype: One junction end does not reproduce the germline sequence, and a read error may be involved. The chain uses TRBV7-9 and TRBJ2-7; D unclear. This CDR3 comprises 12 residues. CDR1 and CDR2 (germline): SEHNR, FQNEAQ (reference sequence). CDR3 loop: CASSSLSDEQNF. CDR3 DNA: TGTGCCAGCAGCTCTCTATCGGACGAGCAGAACTTC.

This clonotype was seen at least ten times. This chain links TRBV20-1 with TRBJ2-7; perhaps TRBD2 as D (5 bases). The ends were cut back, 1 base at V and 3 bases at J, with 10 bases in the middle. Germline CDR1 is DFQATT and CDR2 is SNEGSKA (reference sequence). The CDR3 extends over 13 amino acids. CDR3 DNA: TGCAGTGCTAGAGGTGGGAGACGCTACGAGCAGTACTTC. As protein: CSARGGRRYEQYF.

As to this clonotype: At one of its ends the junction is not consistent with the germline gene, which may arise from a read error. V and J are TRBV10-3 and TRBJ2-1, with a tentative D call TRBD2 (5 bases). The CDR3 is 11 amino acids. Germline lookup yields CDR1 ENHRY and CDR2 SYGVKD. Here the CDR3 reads CAVSEGNEQFF. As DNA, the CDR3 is TGTGCCGTCAGTGAGGGTAATGAGCAGTTCTTC.

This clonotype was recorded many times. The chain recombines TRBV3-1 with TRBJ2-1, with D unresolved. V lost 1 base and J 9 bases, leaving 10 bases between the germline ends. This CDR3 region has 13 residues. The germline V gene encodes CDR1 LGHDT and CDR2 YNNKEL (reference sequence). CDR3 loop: CASSQVLGSEQFF. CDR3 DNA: TGTGCCAGCAGCCAAGTTCTGGGTAGTGAGCAGTTCTTC.